Sequencing of this TCR beta chain was carried out in a study of control samples from healthy donors and cancer patients. This CDR3 comprises 15 residues. With V trimmed by 6 bases and J by 2 bases, 6 bases remained unmatched. Per germline, CDR1 MDHEN and CDR2 SYDVKM. The method was immunoSEQ multiplex PCR; TCRdb's version includes in-frame clones alone and lacks a portion of them. The sample includes under 450,000 clones, 90% of them seen just once. The receptor was derived from a middle-aged man with head and neck cancer. Sequenced input: PBMCs. The chain carries TRBV28 and TRBJ2-7, with TRBD2 identical over 11 bases. CDR3 protein: CASSSSGRAPYEQYF. Written as DNA, the CDR3 is TGTGCCAGCAGCAGTAGCGGGAGGGCCCCCTACGAGCAGTACTTC.